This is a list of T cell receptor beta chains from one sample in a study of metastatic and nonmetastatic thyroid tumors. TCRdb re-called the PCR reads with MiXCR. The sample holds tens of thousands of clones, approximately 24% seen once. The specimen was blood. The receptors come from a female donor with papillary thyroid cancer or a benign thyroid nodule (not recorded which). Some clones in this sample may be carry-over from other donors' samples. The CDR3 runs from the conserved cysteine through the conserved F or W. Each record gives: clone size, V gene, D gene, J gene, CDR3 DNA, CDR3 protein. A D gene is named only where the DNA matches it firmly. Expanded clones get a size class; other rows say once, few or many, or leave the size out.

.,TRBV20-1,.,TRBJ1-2,TGCATTGCTAGTGGTGACAGCGCTACGAACTATGGCTACACCTTC,CIASGDSATNYGYTF
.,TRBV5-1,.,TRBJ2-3,TGCGCCAGCACCTTGGCCGGTGGGGGCGTGACAGATACGCAGTATTTT,CASTLAGGGVTDTQYF
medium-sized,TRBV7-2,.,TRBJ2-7,TGTGCCAGCAGCTCGGACCCTAATCGTGAGCAGTACTTC,CASSSDPNREQYF
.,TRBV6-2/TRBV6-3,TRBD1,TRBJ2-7,TGTGCCATCAGTTTCACCACAGGGGAATTTTCCTACGAGCAGTACTTC,CAISFTTGEFSYEQYF
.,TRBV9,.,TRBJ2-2,TGTGCCAGCAGCGCCAGCGGTGTGGAAGTCACCTGGGAGCAGTTTTTT,CASSASGVEVTWEQFF
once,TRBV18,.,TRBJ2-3,TGTGCCAGCTCACCATACGGTGGGACAGATACGCAGTATTTT,CASSPYGGTDTQYF
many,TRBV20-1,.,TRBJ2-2,TGCAGTGCAAGTTCGGGACTGTCCGCCGGGGAGCTGTTTTTT,CSASSGLSAGELFF
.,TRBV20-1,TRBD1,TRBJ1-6,TGCAGTGCCCCCCCGGGACAGGAAGATAAGTCACCCCTCCACTTT,CSAPPGQEDKSPLHF
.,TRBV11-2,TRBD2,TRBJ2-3,TGTGCCAGCATCTTAACTAGCGGGATCATAAATACGCAGTATTTT,CASILTSGIINTQYF
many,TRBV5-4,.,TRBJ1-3,TGTGCCAGCAGCTTGGACATGGCGGGGGTGAAATCTGGAAACACCATATATTTT,CASSLDMAGVKSGNTIYF
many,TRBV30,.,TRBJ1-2,TGTGCCTGGAGCGCAAGTCCTATTCAAGGTGGCTACACCTTC,CAWSASPIQGGYTF
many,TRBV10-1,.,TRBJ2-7,TGCGCCAGCAGTGAGTCCGTTGGGGGGCCCTACGAGCAGTACTTC,CASSESVGGPYEQYF
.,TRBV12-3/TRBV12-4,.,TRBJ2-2,TGTGCCAGCAGGCCCTTGAACAAAGGGGAGCTGTTTTTT,CASRPLNKGELFF
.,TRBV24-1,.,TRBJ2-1,TGTGCCACCAGTGAGTCCCGTGACCCCATCCGGGTCAATGAGCAGTTCTTC,CATSESRDPIRVNEQFF
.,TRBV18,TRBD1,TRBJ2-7,TGTGCCAGCTCACAGGGACAGAGCTCCTACGAGCAGTACTTC,CASSQGQSSYEQYF
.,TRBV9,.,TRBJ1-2,TGTGCCAGCAGCGTAGGACCCACCAACTATGGCTACACCTTC,CASSVGPTNYGYTF
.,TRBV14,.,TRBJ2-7,TGTGCCAGCAGCCTCAACTCGTGTGGGCTCCTCTACGAGCAGTACTTC,CASSLNSCGLLYEQYF
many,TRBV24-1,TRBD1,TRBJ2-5,TGTGCCACCAGTGATTTTGACAGGGGGAGGGAGACCCAGTACTTC,CATSDFDRGRETQYF
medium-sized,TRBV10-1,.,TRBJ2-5,TGCGCCAGCAGTGAGTCTAGAGGTATCCAAGAGACCCAGTACTTC,CASSESRGIQETQYF
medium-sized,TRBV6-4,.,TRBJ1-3,TGTGCCAGCAGCCCCGAGGAAGACTCTGGAAACACCATATATTTT,CASSPEEDSGNTIYF
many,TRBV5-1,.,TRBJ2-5,TGCGCCAGCAGCTTGGGATCACACGAGGAGACCCAGTACTTC,CASSLGSHEETQYF
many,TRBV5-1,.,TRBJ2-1,TGCGCCAGCAGCTTCAACCCAGGCGCCATTGGTGAGCAGTTCTTC,CASSFNPGAIGEQFF
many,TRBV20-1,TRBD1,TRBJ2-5,TGCAGTGCTAGAGATCTCGACTCCTGGGACAGGGGGCAGGAGACCCAGTACTTC,CSARDLDSWDRGQETQYF
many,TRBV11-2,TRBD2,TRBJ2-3,TGTGCCAGCAGCTTAGACAGCGGGGGGGCGACAGATACGCAGTATTTT,CASSLDSGGATDTQYF
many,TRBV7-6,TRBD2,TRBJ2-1,TGTGCCAGCAGCCACCGGACTAGCGGGATCTACAATGAGCAGTTCTTC,CASSHRTSGIYNEQFF
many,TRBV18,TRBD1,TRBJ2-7,TGTGCCAGCAGCTCTTTACCCGGACAGGGGAACTACGAGCAGTACTTC,CASSSLPGQGNYEQYF